The TCR beta chain described here comes from a study of PD-1 blockade in classical Hodgkin lymphoma. Study findings and constraints: Relapsed/refractory patients reportedly had lower baseline diversity than newly diagnosed patients. The study found complete responders had baseline diversity similar to newly diagnosed patients.

Turning to this clone: Its specificity is unknown.

The patients all showed relapse after autologous stem cell transplantation, while their brentuximab vedotin exposure varied. The protocol was immunoSEQ multiplex PCR, while the TCRdb copy is restricted to in-frame clones and leaves out a portion. The sample lists approximately 34,000 clones, around 76% occurring once. Germline V gene lookup returns CDR1 SGDLS and CDR2 YYNGEE. The V gene end was trimmed by 4 bases and the J gene end by 7 bases; junction bases not matched to a gene: 4. CDR3 size: 15 residues. This sequence originates from a human donor with classical Hodgkin lymphoma. The rearrangement joins TRBV9 to TRBJ2-2, with 13 bases that match TRBD2. The sample was peripheral blood mononuclear cells (PBMCs), taken before the second cycle of nivolumab. CDR3 sequence reads: CASSFGTSGDGELFF. In DNA, the CDR3 is TGTGCCAGCAGCTTCGGGACTAGCGGGGACGGGGAGCTGTTTTTT.